The clone carrying this TCR beta chain was seen repeatedly, ten times or more. The antigen is not known. This entry is derived from a study of T cells in Graves' hyperthyroidism and ophthalmopathy. Whole-study findings and limits: The majority of expanded thyroid clonotypes above 0.001 also appeared in blood. Ophthalmopathy was distinguished from stable hyperthyroidism by 13 V-J signatures. The model forecast ophthalmopathy, anticipating it by a median roughly 6.3 months before onset.

Based on clinical symptoms, serum thyroxine and TRAb, thyroid ultrasound and orbital computed tomography, diagnoses were reached. Amplified regions were TCR beta CDR3 sequences from RNA transcripts. First-round RT-PCR with HTBI primers amplified the TCR CDR3 region. TCRdb ran MiXCR on the multiplex PCR reads and lists one entry per CDR3 protein. The sample shows around 620,000 distinct CDR3 sequences, 40% to 55% of them seen only once. Unmatched junction bases numbered 14, after V lost 5 bases and J lost 4 bases. The CDR3 runs to 18 residues. Germline loops: CDR1 SGHTA, CDR2 FQGTGA. The source is an adult woman with Graves' disease, either hyperthyroidism or ophthalmopathy (not recorded which). The chain combines TRBV7-3 with TRBJ2-6, with 7 nucleotides matching TRBD2. Sample: peripheral blood or thyroid tissue (not recorded which). CDR3 sequence: CASSPPSGTGLGANVLTF. CDR3 nucleotides: TGTGCCAGCAGCCCCCCCAGCGGGACCGGGCTGGGGGCCAACGTCCTGACTTTC.